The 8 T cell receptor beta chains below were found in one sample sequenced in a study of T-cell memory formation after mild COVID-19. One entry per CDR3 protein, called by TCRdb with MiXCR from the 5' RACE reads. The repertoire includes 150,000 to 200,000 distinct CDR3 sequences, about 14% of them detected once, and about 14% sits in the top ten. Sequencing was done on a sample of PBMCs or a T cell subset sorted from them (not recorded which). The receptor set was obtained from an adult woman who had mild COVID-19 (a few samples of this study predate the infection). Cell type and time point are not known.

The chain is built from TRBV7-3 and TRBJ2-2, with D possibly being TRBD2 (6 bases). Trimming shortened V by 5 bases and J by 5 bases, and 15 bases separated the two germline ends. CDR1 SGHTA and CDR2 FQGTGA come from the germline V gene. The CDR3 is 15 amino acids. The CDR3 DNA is TGTGCCAGCAGCCGCGTTTGGGGAGGAACCGGGGAGCTGTTTTTT. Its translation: CASSRVWGGTGELFF.

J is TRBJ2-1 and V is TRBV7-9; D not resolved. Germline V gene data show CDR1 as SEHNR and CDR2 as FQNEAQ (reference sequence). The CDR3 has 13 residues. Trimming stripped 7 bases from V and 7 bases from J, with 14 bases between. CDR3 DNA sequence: TGTGCCAGCACCGACCAAGAGAGGAATGAGCAGTTCTTC. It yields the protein CASTDQERNEQFF.

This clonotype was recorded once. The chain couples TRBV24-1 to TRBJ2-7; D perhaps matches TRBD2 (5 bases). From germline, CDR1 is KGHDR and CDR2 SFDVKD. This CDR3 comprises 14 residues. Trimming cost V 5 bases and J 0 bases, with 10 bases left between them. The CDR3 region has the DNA TGTGCCACCAGTGCGAGCGGTAGCTCCTACGAGCAGTACTTC. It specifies CATSASGSSYEQYF.

The CDR3 DNA reads as TGTGCCTGGAGTGTAAGGGCAGAAAGAGGCTACACCTTC. Translated: CAWSVRAERGYTF. V usage is TRBV30 and J usage is TRBJ1-2; D not certain. V lost 0 bases to trimming and J lost 8 bases, with 13 bases between them. Germline V lookup: CDR1 GTSNPN, CDR2 SVGIG (reference sequence). The CDR3 sequence is 13 residues long.

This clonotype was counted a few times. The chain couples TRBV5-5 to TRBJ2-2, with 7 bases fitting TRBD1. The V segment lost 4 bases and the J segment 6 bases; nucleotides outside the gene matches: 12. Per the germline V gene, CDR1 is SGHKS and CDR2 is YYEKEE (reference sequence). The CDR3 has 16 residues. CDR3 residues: CASSPTGIVLAGELFF. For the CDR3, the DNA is TGTGCCAGCAGCCCGACAGGGATTGTCTTGGCCGGGGAGCTGTTTTTT.

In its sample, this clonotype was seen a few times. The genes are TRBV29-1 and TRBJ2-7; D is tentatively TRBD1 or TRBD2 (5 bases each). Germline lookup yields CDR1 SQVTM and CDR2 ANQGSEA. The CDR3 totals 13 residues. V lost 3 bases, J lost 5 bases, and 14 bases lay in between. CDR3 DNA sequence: TGCAGCGTTGAGGATCGGGGCACCCACGAGCAGTACTTC. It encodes CSVEDRGTHEQYF.

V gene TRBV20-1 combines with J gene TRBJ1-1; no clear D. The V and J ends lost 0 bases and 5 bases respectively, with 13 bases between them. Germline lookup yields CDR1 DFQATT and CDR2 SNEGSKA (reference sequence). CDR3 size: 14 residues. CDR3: CSARDQEEWTEAFF. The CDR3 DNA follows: TGCAGTGCTAGAGACCAAGAAGAGTGGACTGAAGCTTTCTTT.

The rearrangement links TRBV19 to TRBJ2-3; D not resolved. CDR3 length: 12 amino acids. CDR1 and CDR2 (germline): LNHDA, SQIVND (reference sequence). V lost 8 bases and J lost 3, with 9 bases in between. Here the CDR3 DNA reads TGTGCCAGTGGCCGGGCGACAGATACGCAGTATTTT. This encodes CASGRATDTQYF.